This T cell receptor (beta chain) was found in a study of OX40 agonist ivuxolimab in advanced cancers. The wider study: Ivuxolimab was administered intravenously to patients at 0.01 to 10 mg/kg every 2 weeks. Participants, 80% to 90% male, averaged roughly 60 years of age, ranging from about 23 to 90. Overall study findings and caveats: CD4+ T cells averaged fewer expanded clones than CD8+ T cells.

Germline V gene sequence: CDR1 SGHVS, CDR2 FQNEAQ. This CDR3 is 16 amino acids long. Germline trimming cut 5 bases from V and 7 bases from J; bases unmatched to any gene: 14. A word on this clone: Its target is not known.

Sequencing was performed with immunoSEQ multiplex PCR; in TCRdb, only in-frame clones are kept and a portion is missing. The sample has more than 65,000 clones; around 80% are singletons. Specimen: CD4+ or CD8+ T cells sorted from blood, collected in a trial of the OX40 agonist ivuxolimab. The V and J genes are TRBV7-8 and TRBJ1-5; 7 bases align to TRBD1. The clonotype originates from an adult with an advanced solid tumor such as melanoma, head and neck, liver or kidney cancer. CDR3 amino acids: CASSLNIDRVRQPQHF. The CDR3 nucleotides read TGTGCCAGCAGCCTAAATATAGACAGGGTCCGGCAGCCCCAGCATTTT.